The 6 T cell receptor beta chains in this list originate from one sample, sequenced in a study of early T cells in non-severe SARS-CoV-2 infection (dated by TCRdb to the early 2020s). The library relied on 5' RACE. Sequencing was carried out with a NextSeq 500. TCRdb's own reprocessing of the public reads used fastp at Q25 and MiXCR and kept productive beta chains. Rows merge per CDR3 protein into single entries with the most common DNA and genes. This sample comprises tens of thousands of distinct CDR3 sequences, 5% of them detected only once. The ten top clones hold around 4% of the sample. Sequencing input: whole blood. These receptors all come from an adult who was a healthcare worker with PCR-confirmed SARS-CoV-2 infection or an uninfected control (not recorded which).

Ten or more counts support this clonotype. The chain links TRBV28 to TRBJ1-5, with TRBD1 as a possible D gene (5 bases). Per the germline V gene, CDR1 is MDHEN and CDR2 is SYDVKM. The length of the CDR3 is 14 residues. The V gene lost 2 bases and the J gene lost 7 bases, with 12 bases spanning the gap. CDR3 sequence: CASSLGGMVQPQHF. In nucleotides, the CDR3 is TGTGCCAGCAGTTTAGGGGGGATGGTGCAGCCCCAGCATTTT.

This clonotype was detected only a few times. V and J are TRBV30 and TRBJ2-3; TRBD2 matches at 9 bases. V was clipped by 4 bases and J by 2 bases; unmatched bases: 1. CDR1 and CDR2 from the germline V gene are GTSNPN and SVGIG (reference sequence). The CDR3 totals 13 residues. The CDR3 DNA is TGTGCCTGGAAGCGGGGGGCCACAGATACGCAGTATTTT. Its translation: CAWKRGATDTQYF.

The gene calls are TRBV11-2 and TRBJ2-1; D ambiguous. This CDR3 has 12 amino acids. V lost 4 bases, J lost 9 bases, and 10 bases lay in between. Germline CDR1 SGHAT, CDR2 FQNNGV. CDR3 nucleotide sequence: TGTGCCAGCAGCTCAGACGGGCGTGAGCAGTTCTTC. It codes for CASSSDGREQFF.

This clonotype was found many times. The V call is TRBV6-6, the J call TRBJ1-2, with TRBD1 matching over 8 bases. The CDR3 totals 16 residues. V shed 0 bases, J shed 7 bases, and the junction held 10 bases outside the gene matches. Germline CDR1 and CDR2: MNHNY and SVGAGI (reference sequence). The CDR3 coding sequence is TGTGCCAGCAGTTACTCGAGACCCCACAGGGGGACTGGCTACACCTTC. Protein sequence: CASSYSRPHRGTGYTF.

This clonotype showed up many times. The chain links TRBV15 to TRBJ1-1; D is possibly TRBD1 (5 bases). This CDR3 has 16 amino acids. The V end lost 0 bases, the J end lost 1 base, and 12 bases lay between the germline ends. Germline V gene data show CDR1 as LNHNV and CDR2 as YYDKDF (reference sequence). CDR3 nucleotides: TGTGCCACCAGCAGAGATGGATTGCAGGGGAACACTGAAGCTTTCTTT. Its protein is CATSRDGLQGNTEAFF.

This clonotype was observed a few times. The chain combines TRBV20-1 with TRBJ2-1; 8 bases line up with TRBD2. The CDR3 extends over 12 amino acids. The germline V gene has CDR1 DFQATT and CDR2 SNEGSKA (reference sequence). With 3 bases clipped from V and 8 bases from J, the junction kept 3 bases outside the gene matches. In DNA, the CDR3 is TGCAGTGCTAGCGGGGGGGCCTATGAGCAGTTCTTC. Its translation: CSASGGAYEQFF.